The 14 T cell receptor beta chains presented below share a single source sample, sequenced in a study of blood T cell repertoires in COVID-19. This table comes from immunoSEQ multiplex PCR, and its TCRdb copy is limited to in-frame clones, with some not included. The sample has approximately 67,000 clones; around 87% are singletons. The sample taken for sequencing was peripheral blood. The receptors here all came from a man aged 50-59 years with active COVID-19.

V usage is TRBV11-2 and J usage is TRBJ2-3; 11 bases map to TRBD2. CDR1 SGHAT and CDR2 FQNNGV come from the germline V gene. This CDR3 is 18 amino acids long. The V and J ends lost 5 bases and 4 bases, in that order; junction bases with no gene match: 14. Here the CDR3 DNA reads TGTGCCAGCAGCAAGGCTCCCGGGACTAGCGGTGAGGCAGATACGCAGTATTTT. Amino acid sequence: CASSKAPGTSGEADTQYF.

The chain recombines TRBV7-2 with TRBJ2-5; 8 bases are a match to TRBD1. The CDR3 has 14 residues. J gave up 5 bases and V 4 bases, and 6 bases lay outside the gene matches. CDR1 and CDR2 from the germline V gene are SGHTA and FQGNSA. CDR3 bases: TGTGCCAGCAGCTCCCAGGGGGCTTGGGAGACCCAGTACTTC. This encodes CASSSQGAWETQYF.

The chain combines TRBV7-3 with TRBJ2-1, with TRBD2 matching 10 bases. The CDR3 loop spans 15 amino acids. Germline assignment: CDR1 SGHTA and CDR2 FQGTGA. The trim removed 3 bases at V and 4 bases at J, leaving 3 bases unmatched. CDR3 in DNA: TGTGCCAGCAGCTTCGGGGGACTAGCGTACAATGAGCAGTTCTTC. Translated, it gives CASSFGGLAYNEQFF.

The rearrangement joins TRBV28 to TRBJ2-5; D is unclear. The V and J ends lost 6 bases and 0 bases respectively, with 14 bases between them. The CDR3 contains 15 residues. Germline CDR1 is MDHEN and CDR2 is SYDVKM. This chain's CDR3 is CASRLYSQYQETQYF. The CDR3, as DNA: TGTGCCAGCAGGCTTTACAGCCAGTACCAAGAGACCCAGTACTTC.

The CDR3 sequence is CASSLSLGGTSAYEQYF. In DNA form, the CDR3 reads TGTGCCAGCAGCCTCAGCCTGGGGGGGACTAGCGCCTACGAGCAGTACTTC. The rearrangement uses TRBV4-2 and TRBJ2-7, with 10 bases that match TRBD2. Germline lookup yields CDR1 LGHNA and CDR2 YNFKEQ. Trimming removed 4 bases from V and 2 bases from J; junction bases left unmatched: 11. CDR3 length: 17 amino acids.

This clone showed up just a few times. The gene calls are TRBV19 and TRBJ1-5; D possibly corresponds to TRBD1 (5 bases). The germline V gene encodes CDR1 LNHDA and CDR2 SQIVND (reference sequence). The V gene lost 4 bases and the J gene lost 4 bases, with 14 bases spanning the gap. This CDR3 has 15 amino acids. The CDR3 region is CASSTLFQGNQPQHF. The DNA of the CDR3 is TGTGCCAGTAGTACGCTTTTTCAGGGTAATCAGCCCCAGCATTTT.

The genes are TRBV29-1 and TRBJ2-2; maybe TRBD2 (5 bases). The CDR3 spans 14 residues. Germline-derived CDR1 and CDR2 are SQVTM and ANQGSEA. The V and J ends lost 4 bases and 2 bases respectively, with 11 bases between them. CDR3 loop: CSVAGNLNTGELFF. The CDR3 DNA reads TGCAGCGTTGCGGGGAACCTAAACACCGGGGAGCTGTTTTTT.

The rearrangement joins TRBV4-1 to TRBJ1-4; 7 bases map to TRBD1. The junction had 9 bases not matched to a gene; V was cut back by 6 bases and J by 8 bases. The CDR3 is 14 residues long. The V gene's germline CDR1 is MGHRA and CDR2 YSYEKL. CDR3 sequence reads: CASSLDRVDEKLFF. The CDR3 bases are TGCGCCAGCAGTCTAGACAGGGTTGACGAAAAACTGTTTTTT.

This chain uses TRBV5-1 with TRBJ2-2; 10 nucleotides agree with TRBD2. This CDR3 is 15 amino acids long. In germline, CDR1 is SGHRS, CDR2 YFSETQ. V lost 2 bases, J lost 7 bases, and 5 bases stayed unmatched. CDR3 sequence: CASSFIAGGSGELFF. The CDR3 nucleotides read TGCGCCAGCAGCTTCATAGCGGGAGGTAGCGGGGAGCTGTTTTTT.

This clone has just one count. The J gene is TRBJ2-1, the V gene TRBV27, with D perhaps matching TRBD1 (6 bases). There are 15 residues in the CDR3. The germline V and J ends were trimmed by 0 bases and 10 bases, with 16 bases remaining between them. Germline loops: CDR1 MNHEY, CDR2 SMNVEV (reference sequence). CDR3 amino acids: CASSLSSLARGEQFF. The CDR3 DNA reads as TGTGCCAGCAGTTTATCTTCTCTAGCTAGGGGGGAGCAGTTCTTC.

The chain joins TRBV5-1 to TRBJ1-2; the D gene is possibly TRBD1 (6 bases). CDR1 is SGHRS and CDR2 is YFSETQ in the germline V gene. V was trimmed by 2 bases and J by 8 bases, leaving 13 bases between them. The CDR3 length is 13 residues. CDR3 nucleotide sequence: TGCGCCAGCAGCTTCCAGGGGTCTCAGGGCTACACCTTC. Amino acids: CASSFQGSQGYTF.

V and J are TRBV5-8 and TRBJ2-3; 8 nucleotides align to TRBD2. The length of the CDR3 is 15 residues. Trimming cost V 2 bases and J 3 bases; bases outside gene matches: 5. CDR1 and CDR2 (germline): SGHTS, YDEGEE. The CDR3 DNA follows: TGTGCCAGCAGCTTTAGCGGGGTAAAGACAGATACGCAGTATTTT. Its protein is CASSFSGVKTDTQYF. The full variable domain, completed using reference TRBV5-8 and TRBJ2-3, is EAGVTQSPTHLIKTRGQQATLRCSPISGHTSVYWYQQALGLGLQFLLWYDEGEERNRGNFPPRFSGRQFPNYSSELNVNALELEDSALYLCASSFSGVKTDTQYFGPGTRLTVL.

The chain combines TRBV29-1 with TRBJ1-1; 7 nucleotides align to TRBD1. Germline values: CDR1 SQVTM, CDR2 ANQGSEA. With 6 bases clipped from V and 2 bases from J, the junction kept 6 bases outside the gene matches. This CDR3 has 13 residues. CDR3: CSVALGGNTEAFF. In DNA form, the CDR3 reads TGCAGCGTCGCATTAGGGGGCAACACTGAAGCTTTCTTT.

The gene calls are TRBV4-1 and TRBJ1-2; D unclear. Germline values: CDR1 MGHRA, CDR2 YSYEKL. The V end was cut by 1 base, the J end by 3 bases, with 9 bases between. The CDR3 runs 14 residues. The CDR3 region is CASSQVTGDYGYTF. In nucleotides, the CDR3 is TGCGCCAGCAGCCAAGTGACCGGGGACTATGGCTACACCTTC.